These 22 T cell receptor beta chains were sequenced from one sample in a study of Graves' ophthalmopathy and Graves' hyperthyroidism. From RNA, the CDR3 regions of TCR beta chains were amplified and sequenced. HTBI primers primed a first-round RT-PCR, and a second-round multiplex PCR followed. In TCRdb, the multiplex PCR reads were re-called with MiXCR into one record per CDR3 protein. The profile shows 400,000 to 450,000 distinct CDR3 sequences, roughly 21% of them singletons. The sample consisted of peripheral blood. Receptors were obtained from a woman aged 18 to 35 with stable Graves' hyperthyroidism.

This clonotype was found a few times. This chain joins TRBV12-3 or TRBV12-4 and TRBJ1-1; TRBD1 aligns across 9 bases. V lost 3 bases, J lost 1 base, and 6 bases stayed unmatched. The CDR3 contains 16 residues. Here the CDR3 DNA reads TGTGCCAGCAGTTTGGGACAGGGTGGATGGAACACTGAAGCTTTCTTT. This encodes CASSLGQGGWNTEAFF.

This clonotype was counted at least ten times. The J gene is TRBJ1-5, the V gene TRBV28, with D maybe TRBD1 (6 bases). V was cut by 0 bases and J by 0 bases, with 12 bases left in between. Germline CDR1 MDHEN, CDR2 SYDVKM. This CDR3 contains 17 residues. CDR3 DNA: TGTGCCAGCAGTTTATGGGCACAGGGCGATAGCAATCAGCCCCAGCATTTT. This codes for CASSLWAQGDSNQPQHF.

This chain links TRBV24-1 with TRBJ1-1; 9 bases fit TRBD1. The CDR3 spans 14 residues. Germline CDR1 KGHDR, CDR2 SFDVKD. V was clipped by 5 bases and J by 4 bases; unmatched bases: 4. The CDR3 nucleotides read TGTGCCACCAGTGGGAGGGGACAGGGCACTGAAGCTTTCTTT. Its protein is CATSGRGQGTEAFF.

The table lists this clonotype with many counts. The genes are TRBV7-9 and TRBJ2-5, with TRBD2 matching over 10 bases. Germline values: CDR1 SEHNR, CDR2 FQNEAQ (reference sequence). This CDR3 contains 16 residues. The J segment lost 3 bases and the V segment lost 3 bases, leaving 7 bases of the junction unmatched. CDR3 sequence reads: CASSFGSGRGKETQYF. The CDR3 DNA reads TGTGCCAGCAGCTTTGGCAGCGGGAGGGGAAAAGAGACCCAGTACTTC.

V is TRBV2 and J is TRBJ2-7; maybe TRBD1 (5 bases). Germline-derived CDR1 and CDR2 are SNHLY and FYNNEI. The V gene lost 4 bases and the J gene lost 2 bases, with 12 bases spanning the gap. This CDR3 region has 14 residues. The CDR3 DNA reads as TGTGCCAGCAGTGTACCCCAAGGGGCCTACGAGCAGTACTTC. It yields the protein CASSVPQGAYEQYF.

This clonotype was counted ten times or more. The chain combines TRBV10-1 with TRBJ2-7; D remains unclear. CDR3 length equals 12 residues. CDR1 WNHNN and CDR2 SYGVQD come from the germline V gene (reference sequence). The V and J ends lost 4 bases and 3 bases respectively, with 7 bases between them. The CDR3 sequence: CASSAQYYEQYF. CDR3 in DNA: TGCGCCAGCAGTGCCCAATACTACGAGCAGTACTTC.

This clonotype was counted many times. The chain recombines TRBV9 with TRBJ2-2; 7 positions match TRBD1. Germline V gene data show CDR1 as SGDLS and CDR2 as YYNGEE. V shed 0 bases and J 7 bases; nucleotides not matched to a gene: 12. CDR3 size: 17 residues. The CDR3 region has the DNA TGTGCCAGCAGCGTAGGGAGAGGGGGCTTCGGGCACGGGGAGCTGTTTTTT. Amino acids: CASSVGRGGFGHGELFF.

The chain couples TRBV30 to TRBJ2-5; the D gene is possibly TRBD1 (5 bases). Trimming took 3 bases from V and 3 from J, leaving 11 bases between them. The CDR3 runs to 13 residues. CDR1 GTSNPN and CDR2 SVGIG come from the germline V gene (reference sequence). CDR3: CAWSPTDKETQYF. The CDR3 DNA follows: TGTGCCTGGAGCCCGACAGACAAAGAGACCCAGTACTTC.

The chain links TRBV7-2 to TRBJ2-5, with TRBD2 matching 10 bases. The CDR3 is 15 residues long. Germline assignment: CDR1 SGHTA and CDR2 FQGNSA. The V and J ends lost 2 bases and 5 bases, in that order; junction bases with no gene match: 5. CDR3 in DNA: TGTGCCAGCAGCTTAACCTCGGGACTAGCGGAGACCCAGTACTTC. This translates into CASSLTSGLAETQYF.

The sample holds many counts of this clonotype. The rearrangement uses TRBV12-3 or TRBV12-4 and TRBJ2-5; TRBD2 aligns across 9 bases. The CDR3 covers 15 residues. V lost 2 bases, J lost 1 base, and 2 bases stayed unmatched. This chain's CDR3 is CASSLWREGQETQYF. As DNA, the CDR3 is TGTGCCAGCAGTTTATGGCGGGAGGGCCAAGAGACCCAGTACTTC.

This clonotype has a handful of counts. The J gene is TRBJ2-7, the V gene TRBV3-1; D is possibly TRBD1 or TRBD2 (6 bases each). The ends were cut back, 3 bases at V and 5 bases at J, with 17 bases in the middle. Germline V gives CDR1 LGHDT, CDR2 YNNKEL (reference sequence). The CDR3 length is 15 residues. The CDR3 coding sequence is TGTGCCAGCAGCCATAACCCCCTCGGGGGCGACGAGCAGTACTTC. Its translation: CASSHNPLGGDEQYF.

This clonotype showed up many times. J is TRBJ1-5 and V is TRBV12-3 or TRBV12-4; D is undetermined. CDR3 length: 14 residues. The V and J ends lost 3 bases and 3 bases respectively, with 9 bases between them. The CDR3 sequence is CASSLYGPNQPQHF. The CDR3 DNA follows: TGTGCCAGCAGTTTGTACGGCCCCAATCAGCCCCAGCATTTT.

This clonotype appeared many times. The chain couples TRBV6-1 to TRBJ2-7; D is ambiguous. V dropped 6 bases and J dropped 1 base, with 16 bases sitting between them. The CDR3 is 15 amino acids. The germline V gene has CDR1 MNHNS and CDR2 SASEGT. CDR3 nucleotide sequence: TGTGCCAGCAGCGCTAATGGCAGACGTTCCTACGAGCAGTACTTC. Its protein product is CASSANGRRSYEQYF.

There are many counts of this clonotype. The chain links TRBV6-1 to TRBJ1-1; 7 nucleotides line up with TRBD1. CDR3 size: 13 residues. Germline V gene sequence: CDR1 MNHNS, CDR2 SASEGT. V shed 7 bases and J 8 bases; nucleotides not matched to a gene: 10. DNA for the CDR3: TGTGCCAGCAATGGCCCGACAGGGAAGGAAGCTTTCTTT. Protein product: CASNGPTGKEAFF.

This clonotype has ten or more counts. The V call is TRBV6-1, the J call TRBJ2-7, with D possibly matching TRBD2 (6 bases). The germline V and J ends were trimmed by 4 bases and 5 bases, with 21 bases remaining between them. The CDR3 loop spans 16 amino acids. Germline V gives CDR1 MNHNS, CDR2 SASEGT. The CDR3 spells CASSGAEGLDLNEQYF. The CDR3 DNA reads TGTGCCAGCAGTGGTGCTGAGGGACTCGACCTAAACGAGCAGTACTTC.

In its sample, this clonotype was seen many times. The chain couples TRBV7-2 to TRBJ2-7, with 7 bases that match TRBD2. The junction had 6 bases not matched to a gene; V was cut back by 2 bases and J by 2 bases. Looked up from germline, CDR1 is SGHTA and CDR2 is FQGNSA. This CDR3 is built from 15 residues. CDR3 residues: CASSLYSGETYEQYF. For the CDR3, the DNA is TGTGCCAGCAGCTTATACAGCGGGGAAACCTACGAGCAGTACTTC.

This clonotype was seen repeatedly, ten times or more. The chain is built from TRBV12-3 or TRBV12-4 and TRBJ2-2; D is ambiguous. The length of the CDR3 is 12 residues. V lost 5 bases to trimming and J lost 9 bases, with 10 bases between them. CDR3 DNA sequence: TGTGCCAGCAGTACAGACGTCCGGGAGCTGTTTTTT. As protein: CASSTDVRELFF.

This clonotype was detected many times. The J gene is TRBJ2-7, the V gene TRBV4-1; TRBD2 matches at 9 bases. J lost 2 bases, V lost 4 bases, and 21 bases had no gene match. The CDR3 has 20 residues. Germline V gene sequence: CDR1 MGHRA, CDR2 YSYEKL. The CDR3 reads CASSLLPWGSGSRETYEQYF. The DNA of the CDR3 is TGCGCCAGCAGCCTTTTACCCTGGGGTAGCGGGAGTAGGGAAACCTACGAGCAGTACTTC.

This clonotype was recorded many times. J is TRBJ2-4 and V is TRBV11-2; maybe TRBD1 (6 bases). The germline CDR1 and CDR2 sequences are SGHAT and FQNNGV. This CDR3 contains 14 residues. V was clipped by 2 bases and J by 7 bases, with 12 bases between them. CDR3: CASSLSTGMNIQYF. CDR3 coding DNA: TGTGCCAGCAGCTTATCCACAGGGATGAACATTCAGTACTTC.

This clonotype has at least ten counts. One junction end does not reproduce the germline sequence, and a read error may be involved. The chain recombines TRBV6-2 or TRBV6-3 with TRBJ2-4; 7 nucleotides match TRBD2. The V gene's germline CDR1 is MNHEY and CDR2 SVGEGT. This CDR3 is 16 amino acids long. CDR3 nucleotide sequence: TGTGCCAGCAGTTACTCGAGCGGGGAGGCCAAAAACATTAAGTACTTC. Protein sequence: CASSYSSGEAKNIKYF.

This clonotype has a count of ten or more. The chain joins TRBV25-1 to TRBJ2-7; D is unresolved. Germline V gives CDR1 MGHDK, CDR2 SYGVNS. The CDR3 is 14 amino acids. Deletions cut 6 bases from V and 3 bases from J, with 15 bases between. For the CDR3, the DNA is TGTGCCAGCAGCCCCTCGAGTTTCTACTACGAGCAGTACTTC. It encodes CASSPSSFYYEQYF.

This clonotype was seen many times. Written as DNA, the CDR3 is TGTGCCAGCAGTTACGACAGGGGATCATATGGCTACACCTTC. Protein: CASSYDRGSYGYTF. The chain has TRBV6-2 or TRBV6-3 and TRBJ1-2; TRBD1 matches at 8 bases. This CDR3 has 14 residues. Germline loops: CDR1 MNHEY, CDR2 SVGEGT. V lost 2 bases, J lost 5 bases, and 4 bases stayed unmatched.